This is a list of T cell receptor beta chains from one sample in a study of T cells after yellow fever vaccination. MiXCR, applied by TCRdb to the 5' RACE reads, yields one record per CDR3 protein. The table has about 260,000 distinct CDR3 sequences, around 4.9% seen once; the top ten hold about 3.5%. The starting material was CD4+ T cells sorted from PBMCs, obtained on the day of the yellow fever booster vaccination. The source of these receptors is a man aged 18 to 29 who received the YFV17D yellow fever vaccine. The CDR3 runs from the conserved cysteine through the conserved F or W. Each record gives: V gene, J gene, D gene, clone size, CDR3 protein, CDR3 DNA. D genes are given only for firm matches. A row's size may be missing; if present it is once, few, many or a size class.

TRBV7-2,TRBJ2-1,TRBD1,many,CASSLVGTGFANEQFF,TGTGCCAGCAGCTTAGTAGGGACAGGGTTTGCGAATGAGCAGTTCTTC
TRBV5-1,TRBJ2-3,TRBD1,few,CASSIDRATDTQYF,TGCGCCAGCAGCATAGACAGGGCCACAGATACGCAGTATTTT
TRBV5-1,TRBJ2-2,.,.,CASSPLETVTNTGELFF,TGCGCCAGCAGCCCACTGGAGACGGTTACGAACACCGGGGAGCTGTTTTTT
TRBV5-1,TRBJ1-6,.,.,CASSHQAGVDSPLHF,TGCGCCAGCAGCCACCAGGCAGGGGTTGATTCACCCCTCCACTTT
TRBV24-1,TRBJ2-2,.,few,CATSDLTGELFF,TGTGCCACCAGTGATCTCACCGGGGAGCTGTTTTTT
TRBV19,TRBJ1-6,.,.,CASSMGVSPLHF,TGTGCCAGTAGTATGGGGGTTTCACCCCTCCACTTT
TRBV19,TRBJ2-5,.,.,CASSIRLQQKSWTQYF,TGTGCCAGTAGTATAAGGTTGCAGCAGAAGAGTTGGACCCAGTACTTC
TRBV19,TRBJ2-7,.,many,CASSRKAVGLLEQYF,TGTGCCAGTAGTAGAAAGGCGGTCGGGCTCCTCGAGCAGTACTTC
TRBV20-1,TRBJ2-3,.,few,CSAPAGRIADTQYF,TGCAGTGCTCCCGCCGGGCGAATTGCGGATACGCAGTATTTT
TRBV18,TRBJ1-2,TRBD1,.,CASSPSGQGGNYGYTF,TGTGCCAGCTCACCTTCAGGACAGGGCGGGAACTATGGCTACACCTTC